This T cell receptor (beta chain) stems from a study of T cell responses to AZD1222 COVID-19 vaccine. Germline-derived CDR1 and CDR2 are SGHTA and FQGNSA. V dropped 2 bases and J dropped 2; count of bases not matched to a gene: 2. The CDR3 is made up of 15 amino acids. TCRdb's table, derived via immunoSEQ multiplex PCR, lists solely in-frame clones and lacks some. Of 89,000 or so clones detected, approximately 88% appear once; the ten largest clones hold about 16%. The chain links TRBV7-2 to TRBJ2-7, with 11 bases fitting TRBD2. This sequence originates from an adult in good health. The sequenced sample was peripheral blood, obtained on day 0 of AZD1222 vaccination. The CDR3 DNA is TGTGCCAGCAGCTTACTAGCGGGAGGAGCCTACGAGCAGTACTTC. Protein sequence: CASSLLAGGAYEQYF.